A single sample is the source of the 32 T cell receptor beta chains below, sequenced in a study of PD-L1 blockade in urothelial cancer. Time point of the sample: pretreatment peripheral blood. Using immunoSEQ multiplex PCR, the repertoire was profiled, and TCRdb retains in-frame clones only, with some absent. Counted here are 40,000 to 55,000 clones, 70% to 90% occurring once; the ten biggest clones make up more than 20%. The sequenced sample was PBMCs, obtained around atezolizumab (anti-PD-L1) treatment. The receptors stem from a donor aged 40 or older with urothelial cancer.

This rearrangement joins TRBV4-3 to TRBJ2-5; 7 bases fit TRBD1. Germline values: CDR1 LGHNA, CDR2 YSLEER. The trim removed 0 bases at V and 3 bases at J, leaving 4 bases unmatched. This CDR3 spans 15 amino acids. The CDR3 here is CASSQDRDRKETQYF. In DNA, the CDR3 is TGCGCCAGCAGCCAAGATAGGGACAGAAAAGAGACCCAGTACTTC.

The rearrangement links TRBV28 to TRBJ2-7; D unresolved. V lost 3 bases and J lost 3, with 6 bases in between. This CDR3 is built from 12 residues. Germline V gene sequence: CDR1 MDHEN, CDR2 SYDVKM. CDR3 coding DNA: TGTGCCAGCAGTTTGGGCAGCTACGAGCAGTACTTC. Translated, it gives CASSLGSYEQYF. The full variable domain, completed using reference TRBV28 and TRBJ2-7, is DVKVTQSSRYLVKRTGEKVFLECVQDMDHENMFWYRQDPGLGLRLIYFSYDVKMKEKGDIPEGYSVSREKKERFSLILESASTNQTSMYLCASSLGSYEQYFGPGTRLTVT.

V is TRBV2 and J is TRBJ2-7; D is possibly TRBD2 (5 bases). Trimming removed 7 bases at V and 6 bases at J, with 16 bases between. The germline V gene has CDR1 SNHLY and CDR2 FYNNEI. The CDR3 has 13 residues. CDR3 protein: CASTPEVRGEQYF. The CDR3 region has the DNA TGTGCCAGCACCCCGGAGGTCCGCGGCGAGCAGTACTTC.

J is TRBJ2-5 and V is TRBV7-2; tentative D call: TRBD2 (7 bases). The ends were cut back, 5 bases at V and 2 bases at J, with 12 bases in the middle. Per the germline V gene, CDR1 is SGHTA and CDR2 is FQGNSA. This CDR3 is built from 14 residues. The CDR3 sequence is CASSPRGLQETQYF. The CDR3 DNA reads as TGTGCCAGCAGCCCGCGGGGGCTACAAGAGACCCAGTACTTC.

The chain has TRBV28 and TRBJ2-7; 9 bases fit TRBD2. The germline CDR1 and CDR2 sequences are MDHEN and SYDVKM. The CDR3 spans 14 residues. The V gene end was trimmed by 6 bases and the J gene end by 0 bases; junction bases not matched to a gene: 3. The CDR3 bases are TGTGCCAGCAGCCTAGCGGGGAGCTCCTACGAGCAGTACTTC. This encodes CASSLAGSSYEQYF.

CDR3 nucleotides: TGTGCCAGCAGTGAGGAGGTGCACTCTGGAAACACCATATATTTT. It is translated as CASSEEVHSGNTIYF. This chain joins TRBV6-1 and TRBJ1-3; D remains unclear. Germline V gene data show CDR1 as MNHNS and CDR2 as SASEGT. The CDR3 runs to 15 residues. Trimming removed 3 bases from V and 0 bases from J, with 9 bases in between.

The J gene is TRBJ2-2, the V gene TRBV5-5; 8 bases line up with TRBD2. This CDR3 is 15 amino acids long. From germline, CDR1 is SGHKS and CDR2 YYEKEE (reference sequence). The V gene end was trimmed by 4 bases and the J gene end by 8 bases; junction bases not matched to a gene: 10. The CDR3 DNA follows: TGTGCCAGCAGCAACCTCGGGGGGGCGGTGGGGGAGCTGTTTTTT. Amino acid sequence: CASSNLGGAVGELFF. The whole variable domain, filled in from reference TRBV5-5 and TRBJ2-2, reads DAGVTQSPTHLIKTRGQQVTLRCSPISGHKSVSWYQQVLGQGPQFIFQYYEKEERGRGNFPDRFSARQFPNYSSELNVNALLLGDSALYLCASSNLGGAVGELFFGEGSRLTVL.

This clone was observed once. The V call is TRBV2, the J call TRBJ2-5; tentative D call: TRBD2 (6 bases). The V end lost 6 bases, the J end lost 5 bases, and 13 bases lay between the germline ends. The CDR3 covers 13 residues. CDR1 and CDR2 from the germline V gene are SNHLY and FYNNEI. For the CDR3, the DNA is TGTGCCAGCAGGGGAGGCCAGGTGGAGACCCAGTACTTC. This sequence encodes CASRGGQVETQYF.

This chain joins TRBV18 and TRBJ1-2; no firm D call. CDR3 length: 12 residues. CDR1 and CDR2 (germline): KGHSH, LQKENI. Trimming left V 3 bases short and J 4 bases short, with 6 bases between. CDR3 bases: TGTGCCAGCTCACCTGCCGGCTATGGCTACACCTTC. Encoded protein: CASSPAGYGYTF.

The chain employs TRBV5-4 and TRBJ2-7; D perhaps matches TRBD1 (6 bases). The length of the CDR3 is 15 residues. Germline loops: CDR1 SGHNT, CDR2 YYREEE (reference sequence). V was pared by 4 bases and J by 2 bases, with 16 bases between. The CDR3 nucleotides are TGTGCCAGCAGCCCGGAACCGGGACAAACCTACGAGCAGTACTTC. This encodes CASSPEPGQTYEQYF. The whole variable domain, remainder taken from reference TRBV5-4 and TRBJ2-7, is ETGVTQSPTHLIKTRGQQVTLRCSSQSGHNTVSWYQQALGQGPQFIFQYYREEENGRGNFPPRFSGLQFPNYSSELNVNALELDDSALYLCASSPEPGQTYEQYFGPGTRLTVT.

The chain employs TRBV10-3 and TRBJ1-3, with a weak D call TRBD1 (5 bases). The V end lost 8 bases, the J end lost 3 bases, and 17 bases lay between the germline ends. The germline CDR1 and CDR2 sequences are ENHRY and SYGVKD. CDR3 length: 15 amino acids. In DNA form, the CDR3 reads TGTGCCATCGGCACAGGCCATCCTGGTGGAAACACCATATATTTT. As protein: CAIGTGHPGGNTIYF.

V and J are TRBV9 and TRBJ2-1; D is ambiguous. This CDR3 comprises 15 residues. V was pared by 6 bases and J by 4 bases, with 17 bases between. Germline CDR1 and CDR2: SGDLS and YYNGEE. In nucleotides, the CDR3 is TGTGCCAGCACCGGCGGCCCACCAAGATACAATGAGCAGTTCTTC. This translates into CASTGGPPRYNEQFF.

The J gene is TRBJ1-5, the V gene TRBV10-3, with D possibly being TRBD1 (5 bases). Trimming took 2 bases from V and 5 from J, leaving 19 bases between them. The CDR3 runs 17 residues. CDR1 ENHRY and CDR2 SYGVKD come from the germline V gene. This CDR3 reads CAISEGTGAAPYQPQHF. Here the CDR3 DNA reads TGTGCCATCAGTGAGGGAACAGGTGCGGCCCCCTATCAGCCCCAGCATTTT.

CDR3 protein: CASSPSGTGRSGANVLTF. CDR3 DNA: TGTGCCAGCAGTCCCTCCGGGACAGGGCGATCTGGGGCCAACGTCCTGACTTTC. This chain connects TRBV27 to TRBJ2-6, with 9 bases identical to TRBD1. Germline assignment: CDR1 MNHEY and CDR2 SMNVEV (reference sequence). The CDR3 is 18 residues long. V gave up 5 bases and J gave up 1 base; unmatched junction bases: 9.

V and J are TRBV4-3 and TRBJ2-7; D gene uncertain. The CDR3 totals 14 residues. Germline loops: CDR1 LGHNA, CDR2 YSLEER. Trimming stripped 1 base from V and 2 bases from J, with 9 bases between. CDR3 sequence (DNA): TGCGCCAGCAGCCAAGGGCATGGGCCCTACGAGCAGTACTTC. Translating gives CASSQGHGPYEQYF.

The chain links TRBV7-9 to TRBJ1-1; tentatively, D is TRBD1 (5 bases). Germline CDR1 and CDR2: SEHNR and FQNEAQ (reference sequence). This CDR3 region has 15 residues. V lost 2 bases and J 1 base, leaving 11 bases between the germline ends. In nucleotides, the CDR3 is TGTGCCAGCAGCTTACCTCTCCAGGGGAACACTGAAGCTTTCTTT. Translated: CASSLPLQGNTEAFF.

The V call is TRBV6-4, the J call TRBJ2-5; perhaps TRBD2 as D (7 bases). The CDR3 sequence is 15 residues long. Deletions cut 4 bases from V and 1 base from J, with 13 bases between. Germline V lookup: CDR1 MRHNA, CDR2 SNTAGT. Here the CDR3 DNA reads TGTGCCAGCAGTGCGATGGGGGGGGCCCAAGAGACCCAGTACTTC. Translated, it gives CASSAMGGAQETQYF.

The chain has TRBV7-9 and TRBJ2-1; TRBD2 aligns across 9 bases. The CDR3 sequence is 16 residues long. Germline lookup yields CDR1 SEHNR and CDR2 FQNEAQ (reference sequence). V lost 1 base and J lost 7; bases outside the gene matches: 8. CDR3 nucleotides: TGTGCCAGCAGCTTAGGAGGCGGGAGGGCGGGGAATGAGCAGTTCTTC. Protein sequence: CASSLGGGRAGNEQFF.

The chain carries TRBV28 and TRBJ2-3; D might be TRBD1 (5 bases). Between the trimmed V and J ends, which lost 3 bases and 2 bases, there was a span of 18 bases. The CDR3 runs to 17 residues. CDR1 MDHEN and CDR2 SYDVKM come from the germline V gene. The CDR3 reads CASSFSKQVPVTDTQYF. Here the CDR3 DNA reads TGTGCCAGCAGTTTCTCCAAACAGGTTCCAGTCACAGATACGCAGTATTTT.

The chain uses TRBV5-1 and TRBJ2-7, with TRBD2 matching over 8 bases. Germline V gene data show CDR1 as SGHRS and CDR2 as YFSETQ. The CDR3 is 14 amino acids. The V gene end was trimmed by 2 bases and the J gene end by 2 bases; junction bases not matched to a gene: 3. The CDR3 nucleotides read TGCGCCAGCAGCTTCCCGGGAGGGACCTACGAGCAGTACTTC. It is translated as CASSFPGGTYEQYF. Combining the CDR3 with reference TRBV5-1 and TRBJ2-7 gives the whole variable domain KAGVTQTPRYLIKTRGQQVTLSCSPISGHRSVSWYQQTPGQGLQFLFEYFSETQRNKGNFPGRFSGRQFSNSRSEMNVSTLELGDSALYLCASSFPGGTYEQYFGPGTRLTVT.

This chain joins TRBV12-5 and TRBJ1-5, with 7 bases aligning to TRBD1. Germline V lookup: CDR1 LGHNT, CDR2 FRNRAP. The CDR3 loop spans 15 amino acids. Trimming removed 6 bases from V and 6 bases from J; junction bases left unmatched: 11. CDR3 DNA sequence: TGTGCTAGTGGGAACACAGGGGCGGGGGGTCAGCCCCAGCATTTT. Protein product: CASGNTGAGGQPQHF. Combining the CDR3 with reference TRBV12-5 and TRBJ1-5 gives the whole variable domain DARVTQTPRHKVTEMGQEVTMRCQPILGHNTVFWYRQTMMQGLELLAYFRNRAPLDDSGMPKDRFSAEMPDATLATLKIQPSEPRDSAVYFCASGNTGAGGQPQHFGDGTRLSIL.

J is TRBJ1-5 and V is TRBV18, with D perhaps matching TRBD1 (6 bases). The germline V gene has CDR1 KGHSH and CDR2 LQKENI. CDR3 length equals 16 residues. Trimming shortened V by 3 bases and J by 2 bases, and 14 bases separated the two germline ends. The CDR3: CASSPTARGGNQPQHF. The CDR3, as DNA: TGTGCCAGCTCACCGACGGCCAGGGGCGGCAATCAGCCCCAGCATTTT.

CDR3 residues: CASRAANYGYTF. The CDR3 coding sequence is TGTGCCAGTAGGGCAGCTAACTATGGCTACACCTTC. The chain is built from TRBV19 and TRBJ1-2; no clear D. The CDR3 has 12 residues. Germline V gives CDR1 LNHDA, CDR2 SQIVND (reference sequence). The ends were cut back, 6 bases at V and 0 bases at J, with 5 bases in the middle. The complete variable domain, with remaining parts taken from reference TRBV19 and TRBJ1-2, reads DGGITQSPKYLFRKEGQNVTLSCEQNLNHDAMYWYRQDPGQGLRLIYYSQIVNDFQKGDIAEGYSVSREKKESFPLTVTSAQKNPTAFYLCASRAANYGYTFGSGTRLTVV.

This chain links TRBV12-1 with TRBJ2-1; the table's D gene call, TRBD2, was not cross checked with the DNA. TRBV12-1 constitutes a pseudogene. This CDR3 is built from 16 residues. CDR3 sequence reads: CASSFKRDRSYNEQFF. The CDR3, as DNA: TGTGCCAGCAGCTTTAAGCGGGATCGCTCCTACAATGAGCAGTTCTTC.

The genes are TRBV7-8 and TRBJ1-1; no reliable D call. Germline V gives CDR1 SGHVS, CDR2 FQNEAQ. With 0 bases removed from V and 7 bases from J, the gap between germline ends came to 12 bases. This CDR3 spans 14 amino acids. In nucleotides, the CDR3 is TGTGCCAGCAGCTTAGCGGGAACGGGGAATGAAGCTTTCTTT. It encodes CASSLAGTGNEAFF.

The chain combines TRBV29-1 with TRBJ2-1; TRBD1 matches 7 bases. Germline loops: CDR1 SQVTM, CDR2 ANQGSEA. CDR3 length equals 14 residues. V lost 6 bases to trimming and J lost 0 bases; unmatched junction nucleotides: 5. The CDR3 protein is CSVVTGDSYNEQFF. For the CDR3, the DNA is TGCAGCGTAGTTACAGGGGACTCCTACAATGAGCAGTTCTTC.

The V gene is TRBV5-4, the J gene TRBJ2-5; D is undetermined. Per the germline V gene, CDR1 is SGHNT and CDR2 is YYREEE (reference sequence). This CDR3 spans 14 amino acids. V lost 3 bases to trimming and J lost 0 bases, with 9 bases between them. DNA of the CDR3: TGTGCCAGCAGCTCCCCCAGGTACCAAGAGACCCAGTACTTC. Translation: CASSSPRYQETQYF.

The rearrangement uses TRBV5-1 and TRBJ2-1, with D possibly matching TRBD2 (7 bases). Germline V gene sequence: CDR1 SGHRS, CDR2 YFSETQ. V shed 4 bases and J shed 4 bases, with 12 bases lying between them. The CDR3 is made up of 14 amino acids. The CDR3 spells CASSRGASYNEQFF. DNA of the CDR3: TGCGCCAGCAGCCGGGGGGCCTCGTACAATGAGCAGTTCTTC.

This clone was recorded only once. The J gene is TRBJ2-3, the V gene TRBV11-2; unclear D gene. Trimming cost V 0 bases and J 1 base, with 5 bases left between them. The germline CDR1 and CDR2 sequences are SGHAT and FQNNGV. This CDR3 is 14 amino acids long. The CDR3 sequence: CASSLDPGTDTQYF. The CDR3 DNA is TGTGCCAGCAGCTTAGATCCGGGCACAGATACGCAGTATTTT.

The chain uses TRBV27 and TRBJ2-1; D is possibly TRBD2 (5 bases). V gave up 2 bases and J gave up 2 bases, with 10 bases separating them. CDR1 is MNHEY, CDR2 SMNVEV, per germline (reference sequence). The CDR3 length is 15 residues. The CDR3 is CASSLEGNAYNEQFF. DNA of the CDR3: TGTGCCAGCAGTTTAGAGGGAAACGCCTACAATGAGCAGTTCTTC.

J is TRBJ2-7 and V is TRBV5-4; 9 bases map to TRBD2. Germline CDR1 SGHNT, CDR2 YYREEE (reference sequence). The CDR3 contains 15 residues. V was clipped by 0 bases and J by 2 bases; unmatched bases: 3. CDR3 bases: TGTGCCAGCAGCTTGGGGCTAGCGGGGACCTACGAGCAGTACTTC. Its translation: CASSLGLAGTYEQYF.

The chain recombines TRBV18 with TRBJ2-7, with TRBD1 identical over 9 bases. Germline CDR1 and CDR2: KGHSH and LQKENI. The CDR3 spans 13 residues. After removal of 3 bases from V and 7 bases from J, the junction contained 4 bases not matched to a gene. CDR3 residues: CASSPRTGDEQYF. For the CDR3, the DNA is TGTGCCAGCTCACCGCGGACAGGGGATGAGCAGTACTTC.